This T cell receptor (beta chain) was sequenced for a study of control samples from healthy donors and cancer patients. This CDR3 has 13 residues. Germline V gene lookup returns CDR1 SGHTA and CDR2 FQGTGA. The V and J ends lost 4 bases and 4 bases respectively, with 9 bases between them. Data came from immunoSEQ multiplex PCR; TCRdb stores just in-frame clones and leaves some out. The sample holds some 79,000 clones, about nine tenths seen once. This chain joins TRBV7-3 and TRBJ2-3; D remains unclear. The sample comprised blood. The clonotype was recovered from a man aged 50 to 60 in good health. CDR3 sequence: CASSSRAADTQYF. The CDR3, as DNA: TGTGCCAGCAGCTCCCGGGCCGCAGATACGCAGTATTTT. The whole variable domain, filled in from reference TRBV7-3 and TRBJ2-3, reads GAGVSQTPSNKVTEKGKYVELRCDPISGHTALYWYRQSLGQGPEFLIYFQGTGAADDSGLPNDRFFAVRPEGSVSTLKIQRTERGDSAVYLCASSSRAADTQYFGPGTRLTVL.